This record concerns one T cell receptor (beta chain) sequence. No antigen is known for it. A single base separates this from a much larger clone, so it may be a read error. Using a constant-region primer and ProtoScript II reverse transcriptase, TCRbeta-specific cDNA was reverse-transcribed from 500 ng total RNA. Three nested multiplex PCR rounds, following a slightly modified ARM-PCR procedure, were used to build the TCRbeta libraries. Each of the first two PCR rounds ran for approximately 9 cycles and used multiplex TRBV1-TRBV30 forward primers together with a Cbeta reverse primer. Sample barcodes and Illumina adapters were added in a final 25-cycle PCR using Deep VentR polymerase. Amplicons of 200-500 bp were gel-purified with a QIAquick gel extraction kit before sequencing. The TCRbeta amplicons were sequenced with 250-bp paired-end reads on an Illumina HiSeq 2500. The authors' analysis ran thus. Reads were quality-trimmed with Trimmomatic v0.33, and paired reads were merged with FLASH v1.2.11 to recover full CDR3 sequences. V, D and J germline segments were assigned to the rearranged TCRbeta sequences by MiGEC v1.2.1b. Clonotype statistics and Shannon-Wiener diversity indices were calculated with VDJtools v1.0.0. To reduce sampling bias, subsequent analyses other than the diversity analysis used only the 250 most abundant clonotypes in each sample. TCRdb reran the public reads through fastp at Q25 and MiXCR, keeping productive beta chains. Records with the same CDR3 protein are collapsed into one entry carrying the most frequent genes and DNA. V and J calls and clone size were set by TCRdb, not the authors. For this sample the table gives 75,000 to 80,000 distinct CDR3 sequences, of which roughly 69% were detected only once. Of the sample, around 24% falls within the top ten clones.

The V end gives up 6 bases and the J end 5 bases, leaving 7 bases in the junction not matched to a gene. The CDR3 numbers 14 residues from cysteine through phenylalanine. CDR3 DNA only is kept here, 42 bases in frame from base 1. As encoded in the germline V gene, CDR1 is WSHSY while CDR2 is SAAADI. Without any cell sorting, total RNA and DNA were co-extracted from about 20-30 mg of bulk tissue using the AllPrep DNA/RNA mini kit. Between late 2015 and early 2016, 4 or 5 patients in China with histopathologically diagnosed primary liver carcinoma had their tumors surgically resected. At the time of sampling, the patients had chronic HBV infection and had not received any treatment. Pieces of fresh tumor and adjacent tissue were cut in half, with one half kept in RNAlater at -80 degrees C and the other half sent for histology. These data are taken from a study of tumor-infiltrating lymphocytes in primary liver carcinoma (dated by TCRdb to about 2017). About the investigation overall: Of the five patients, three men and two women aged 30 to 69 years, four had hepatocellular carcinoma and one had combined HCC and intrahepatic cholangiocarcinoma. Repertoires from technical replicates were highly reproducible, with mean shared-clone rates about 0.88 and correlation coefficients above 0.98. For each liver tumor, the study sampled five regions along with adjacent normal tissue and blood, and applied TCRbeta repertoire sequencing, expression microarrays and whole-exome sequencing. Tumors of the five patients were stage T1-T3 N0M0 with maximum diameters of roughly 4.2 to 11 cm. Each sample produced about 3.5 to 7.13 million productive TCRbeta reads, and read depth showed no significant difference between tissue types. A total of roughly 35 specimens from 5 patients went through TCRbeta repertoire sequencing, namely 25 tumor regions, 5 adjacent noncancerous liver tissues and 5 peripheral blood samples. Paper-wide results and their limitations: Compared with blood, tumors had a significantly larger share of the repertoire taken up by the top 250 clones (p = 0.039). Because only the TCR beta chain was sequenced and unpaired alpha chains were not captured, true repertoire diversity is likely underestimated. Repertoire overlap was found to be higher between tumor regions (mean around 36%) than between tumor-adjacent (approximately 17%) or tumor-blood (about 14%) pairs, consistent with antigen-driven expansion. Since the samples were bulk and unsorted, there was no way to compare CD4+ and CD8+ T cell repertoires. The study included only a few patients, and the authors note findings should be validated in a larger study.

This receptor was taken from a middle-aged man with primary liver carcinoma and hepatitis B virus infection. The specimen sequenced was tumor-adjacent normal liver tissue. The rearranged chain carries TRBV10-2 and TRBJ2-7; TRBD1 aligns with 10 central bases. The nucleotide sequence is given as TGCGCCAGCAGCTGGGACAGGGGTATCGACGAGCAGTACTTC. It specifies CASSWDRGIDEQYF.